This T cell receptor beta chain comes out of a study of blood T cell repertoires in COVID-19. Germline lookup yields CDR1 SGHTS and CDR2 YDEGEE. V trimming: 7 bases; J trimming: 5 bases; junction bases outside the gene matches: 9. This CDR3 contains 14 residues. Methods used by the authors: Reference gene primer amplification in the assay estimated nucleated cell counts. Sequencing used immunoSEQ multiplex PCR; TCRdb keeps in-frame clones, though not all of them. V, J and clone size are taken as reported in that table, and D and trimming were inferred from the DNA itself. The data show roughly 230,000 clones, around 84% seen once.

The chain uses TRBV5-8 and TRBJ1-5; 7 bases are a match to TRBD1. The receptor was derived from a woman between 45 and 65 years old who had been exposed to COVID-19. Sequenced material: PBMCs or T cells enriched from blood (not recorded which). Here the CDR3 reads CASCPGQTYQPQHF. CDR3 sequence (DNA): TGTGCCAGCTGCCCGGGACAGACTTATCAGCCCCAGCATTTT.